This is a list of T cell receptor beta chains from one sample in a study of cytomegalovirus exposure and HLA in healthy donors. The repertoire was sequenced with immunoSEQ multiplex PCR; TCRdb's copy has only in-frame clones and lacks some. Here the sample spans around 200,000 clones, 65% to 90% being singletons. Sequenced material: PBMCs. The source is a girl under 18 in good health and CMV-seronegative. Each CDR3 is given with its conserved first and last residue. The order of the fields is D gene, V gene, J gene, clone size, CDR3 protein, CDR3 DNA. A D gene is named only where the DNA matches it firmly. For some rows the clone size is stated as once, few or many, or as a class when expanded; others skip it.

TRBD1	TRBV5-1	TRBJ1-1	-	CASSPGDSSSWNTEAFF	TGCGCCAGCAGCCCAGGGGACAGCTCCTCCTGGAACACTGAAGCTTTCTTT
-	TRBV6-1	TRBJ1-2	-	CASSGANRNYGYTF	TGTGCCAGCAGTGGGGCCAACAGGAACTATGGCTACACCTTC
TRBD2	TRBV11-3	TRBJ2-1	-	CASSHRLAGGPRSYNEQFF	TGTGCCAGCAGCCACAGACTAGCGGGAGGGCCTCGGTCCTACAATGAGCAGTTCTTC
-	TRBV28	TRBJ1-1	once	CASSSLEAFF	TGTGCCAGCAGCTCTCTTGAAGCTTTCTTT
-	TRBV14	TRBJ1-4	-	CASSQRGMTNEKLFF	TGTGCCAGCAGCCAACGGGGGATGACTAATGAAAAACTGTTTTTT
-	TRBV19	TRBJ2-4	-	CASNPGLVKNIQYF	TGTGCCAGTAACCCGGGACTCGTCAAAAACATTCAGTACTTC
-	TRBV4-1	TRBJ2-7	-	CASSHKQGPIYEQYF	TGCGCCAGCAGCCACAAACAGGGCCCAATCTACGAGCAGTACTTC
-	TRBV5-1	TRBJ1-1	-	CASSFGGDTEAFF	TGCGCCAGCAGCTTTGGAGGCGACACTGAAGCTTTCTTT
-	TRBV18	TRBJ1-1	-	CASSPAGLGSMNTEAFF	TGTGCCAGCTCACCAGCGGGGCTTGGGTCGATGAACACTGAAGCTTTCTTT
-	TRBV27	TRBJ1-1	few	CASSISWSTEAFF	TGTGCCAGCAGTATCTCTTGGAGCACTGAAGCTTTCTTT
TRBD1	TRBV18	TRBJ1-1	-	CASSPNRGQGRNTEAFF	TGTGCCAGCTCACCAAACAGGGGACAGGGGAGGAACACTGAAGCTTTCTTT
-	TRBV6-5	TRBJ2-2	-	CASSYRGGPNAGELFF	TGTGCCAGCAGTTATAGGGGGGGGCCAAACGCCGGGGAGCTGTTTTTT
TRBD1	TRBV5-1	TRBJ1-2	-	CASSLGTGGHDYTF	TGCGCCAGCAGCTTGGGGACAGGGGGCCATGACTACACCTTC
TRBD1	TRBV7-9	TRBJ1-5	once	CASSITGGFDQPQHF	TGTGCCAGCAGCATCACAGGGGGCTTCGATCAGCCCCAGCATTTT
TRBD2	TRBV2	TRBJ2-1	-	CASSESLAGGNNEQFF	TGTGCCAGCAGTGAATCATTGGCGGGAGGTAACAATGAGCAGTTCTTC
TRBD1	TRBV27	TRBJ1-5	once	CASSYGRGRQPQHF	TGTGCCAGCAGTTACGGCAGGGGGCGGCAGCCCCAGCATTTT
-	TRBV11-2	TRBJ1-1	-	CASSAGGLSEAFF	TGTGCCAGCAGCGCGGGTGGTCTTTCCGAAGCTTTCTTT
-	TRBV6-5	TRBJ2-2	few	CASSYLGELFF	TGTGCCAGCAGTTACCTGGGGGAGCTGTTTTTT
TRBD1	TRBV5-1	TRBJ2-3	-	CASSRQGSISTDTQYF	TGCGCCAGCAGTAGACAGGGATCTATTAGCACAGATACGCAGTATTTT
TRBD1	TRBV7-2	TRBJ2-7	-	CASSLGQGVLSEQYF	TGTGCCAGCAGCTTAGGTCAGGGGGTGTTAAGCGAGCAGTACTTC
TRBD1	TRBV7-2	TRBJ2-5	-	CASSLQDRGETQYF	TGTGCCAGCAGCTTACAGGACAGGGGAGAGACCCAGTACTTC
-	TRBV5-1	TRBJ2-6	few	CASSLDRPTSGANVLTF	TGCGCCAGCAGCTTGGACAGGCCAACCTCTGGGGCCAACGTCCTGACTTTC
-	TRBV5-8	TRBJ2-7	-	CASSLKLQGYEQYF	TGTGCCAGCAGCTTGAAGCTACAGGGCTACGAGCAGTACTTC
-	TRBV7-2	TRBJ1-6	once	CASTSGLGYSPLHF	TGTGCCAGCACCTCGGGACTGGGGTATTCACCCCTCCACTTT
-	TRBV5-1	TRBJ2-7	-	CASREGGAEPRYEQYF	TGCGCCAGCAGAGAGGGGGGGGCGGAACCTCGCTACGAGCAGTACTTC
TRBD2	TRBV7-2	TRBJ2-6	-	CASRLTSGGSGANVLTF	TGTGCCAGCAGACTTACTAGCGGGGGCTCTGGGGCCAACGTCCTGACTTTC
TRBD1	TRBV28	TRBJ1-2	-	CASSLWGDRDGYTF	TGTGCCAGCAGTTTATGGGGGGACAGGGATGGCTACACCTTC
-	TRBV9	TRBJ1-2	-	CASSVGYPGQGYTF	TGTGCCAGCAGCGTAGGTTATCCCGGACAAGGCTACACCTTC
-	TRBV27	TRBJ2-2	once	CASHKLREAGELFF	TGTGCCAGTCATAAACTCAGGGAGGCCGGGGAGCTGTTTTTT
-	TRBV5-4	TRBJ1-4	few	CASSSKTTGATNEKLFF	TGTGCCAGCAGCTCCAAGACCACGGGTGCAACTAATGAAAAACTGTTTTTT
-	TRBV18	TRBJ1-5	-	CASSRQANQPQHF	TGTGCCAGCTCACGGCAGGCCAATCAGCCCCAGCATTTT
-	TRBV6-6	TRBJ1-1	once	CASSYSKSRGEAFF	TGTGCCAGCAGTTACTCGAAATCTAGGGGTGAAGCTTTCTTT
-	TRBV7-3	TRBJ2-1	-	CASSPGLGNEQFF	TGTGCCAGCAGCCCCGGACTCGGCAATGAGCAGTTCTTC
-	TRBV5-6	TRBJ2-7	-	CASSIGWSSYEQYF	TGTGCCAGCAGCATCGGGTGGAGCTCCTACGAGCAGTACTTC
-	TRBV4-2	TRBJ2-7	once	CASSQDQLRSEQYF	TGTGCCAGCAGCCAAGATCAACTTAGGAGCGAGCAGTACTTC
TRBD2	TRBV6-6	TRBJ2-5	-	CASRRQLAAIEETQYF	TGTGCCAGCAGACGCCAACTAGCGGCGATAGAAGAGACCCAGTACTTC
-	TRBV6-5	TRBJ1-2	few	CASSYSTGGYTF	TGTGCCAGCAGTTACTCGACGGGTGGCTACACCTTC
TRBD1	TRBV18	TRBJ2-7	-	CASSPGQYEQYF	TGTGCCAGCTCACCGGGACAGTACGAGCAGTACTTC
-	TRBV19	TRBJ1-5	-	CASSMRRGAQPQHF	TGTGCCAGTAGTATGAGGCGGGGGGCGCAGCCCCAGCATTTT
-	TRBV15	TRBJ1-5	-	CATSRGARGKGQPQHF	TGTGCCACCAGCAGAGGTGCCAGGGGTAAAGGCCAGCCCCAGCATTTT
TRBD1	TRBV20-1	TRBJ1-1	-	CSARDREAFF	TGCAGTGCTCGGGACAGAGAAGCTTTCTTT
-	TRBV9	TRBJ1-3	-	CASSVAGQAGNTIYF	TGTGCCAGCAGCGTAGCTGGGCAGGCGGGAAACACCATATATTTT
-	TRBV4-3	TRBJ1-1	-	CASSQGPWDTEAFF	TGCGCCAGCAGCCAGGGCCCCTGGGACACTGAAGCTTTCTTT
TRBD2	TRBV4-2	TRBJ2-5	-	CASSRQREVQETQYF	TGTGCCAGCAGCCGGCAGCGGGAGGTCCAAGAGACCCAGTACTTC
TRBD2	TRBV15	TRBJ2-1	-	CATSRDFSGGLNEQFF	TGTGCCACCAGCAGAGATTTTAGCGGGGGGCTCAATGAGCAGTTCTTC
-	TRBV10-3	TRBJ2-3	-	CAIRGTGVDTQYF	TGTGCCATCAGGGGAACGGGGGTGGATACGCAGTATTTT
-	TRBV9	TRBJ2-3	-	CASSARGSGVTDTQYF	TGTGCCAGCAGCGCCCGAGGTAGCGGAGTCACAGATACGCAGTATTTT
-	TRBV5-8	TRBJ1-1	-	CASSLRDMGTEAFF	TGTGCCAGCAGCTTACGGGATATGGGGACTGAAGCTTTCTTT
TRBD1	TRBV5-1	TRBJ2-2	-	CASTTTGGNTGELFF	TGCGCCAGCACCACGACAGGGGGCAACACCGGGGAGCTGTTTTTT
-	TRBV28	TRBJ2-7	-	CATQRSYEQYF	TGTGCCACCCAGAGGTCCTACGAGCAGTACTTC
-	TRBV2	TRBJ2-1	-	CASKQRNEQFF	TGTGCCAGCAAGCAGCGCAATGAGCAGTTCTTC
TRBD1	TRBV4-3	TRBJ1-5	few	CASSRKLVGQGGNQPQHF	TGCGCCAGCAGCCGGAAGTTGGTGGGACAGGGCGGAAATCAGCCCCAGCATTTT